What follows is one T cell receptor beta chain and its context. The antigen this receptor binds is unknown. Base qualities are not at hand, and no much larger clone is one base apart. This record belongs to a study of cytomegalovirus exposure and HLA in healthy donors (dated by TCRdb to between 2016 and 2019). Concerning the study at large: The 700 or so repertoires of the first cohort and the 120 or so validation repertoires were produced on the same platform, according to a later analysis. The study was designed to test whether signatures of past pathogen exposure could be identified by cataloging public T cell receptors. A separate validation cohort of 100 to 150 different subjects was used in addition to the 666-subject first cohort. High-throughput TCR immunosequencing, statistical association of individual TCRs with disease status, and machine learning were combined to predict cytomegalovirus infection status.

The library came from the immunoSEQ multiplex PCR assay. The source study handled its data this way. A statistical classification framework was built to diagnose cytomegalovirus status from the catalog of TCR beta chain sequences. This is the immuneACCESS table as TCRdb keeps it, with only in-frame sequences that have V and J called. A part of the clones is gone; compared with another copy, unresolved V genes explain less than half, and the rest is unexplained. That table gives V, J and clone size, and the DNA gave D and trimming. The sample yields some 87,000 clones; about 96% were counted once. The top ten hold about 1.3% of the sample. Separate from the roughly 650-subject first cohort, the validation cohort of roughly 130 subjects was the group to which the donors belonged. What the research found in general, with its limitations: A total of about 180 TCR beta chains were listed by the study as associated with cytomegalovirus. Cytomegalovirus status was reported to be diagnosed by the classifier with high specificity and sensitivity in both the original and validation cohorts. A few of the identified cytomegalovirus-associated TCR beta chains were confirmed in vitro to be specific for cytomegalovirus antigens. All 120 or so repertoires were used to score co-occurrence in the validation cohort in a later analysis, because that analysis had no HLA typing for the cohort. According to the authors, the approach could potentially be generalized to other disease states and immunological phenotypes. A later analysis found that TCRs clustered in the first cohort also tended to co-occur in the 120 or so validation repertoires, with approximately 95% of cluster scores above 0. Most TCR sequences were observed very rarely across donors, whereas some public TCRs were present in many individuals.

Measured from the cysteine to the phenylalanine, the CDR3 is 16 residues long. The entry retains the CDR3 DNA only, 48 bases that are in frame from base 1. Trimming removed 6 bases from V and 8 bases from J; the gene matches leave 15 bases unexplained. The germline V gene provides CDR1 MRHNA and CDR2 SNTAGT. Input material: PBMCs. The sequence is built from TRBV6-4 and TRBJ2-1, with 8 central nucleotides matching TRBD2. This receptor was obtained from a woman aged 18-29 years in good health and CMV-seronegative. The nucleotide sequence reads TGTGCCAGCAGCCCTCTTAGCGGGATTCAGAGCCATGAGCAGTTCTTC. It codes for CASSPLSGIQSHEQFF.